These 28 T cell receptor beta chains were all obtained from the same sample, sequenced in a study of cytomegalovirus exposure and HLA in healthy donors. Amplification used 60 Vbeta primers and 13 Jbeta primers. Here immunoSEQ multiplex PCR was the method, and the copy in TCRdb shows in-frame clones only, minus some. The sample holds about 170,000 clones, under 85% seen once. The sample was PBMCs. The receptors stem from a female donor in good health and CMV-seronegative.

The chain carries TRBV30 and TRBJ2-3, with 14 bases fitting TRBD2. The J segment lost 4 bases and the V segment lost 3 bases, leaving 18 bases of the junction unmatched. The germline gives CDR1 GTSNPN, CDR2 SVGIG (reference sequence). The CDR3 spans 20 residues. For the CDR3, the DNA is TGTGCCTGGAGCGAAGGTGGGGACCCGGGACTAGCGGGGGTCGCAGATACGCAGTATTTT. Protein: CAWSEGGDPGLAGVADTQYF.

The chain carries TRBV18 and TRBJ1-5, with D hard to call. This CDR3 contains 13 residues. V lost 6 bases to trimming and J lost 3 bases, with 9 bases between them. The V gene's germline CDR1 is KGHSH and CDR2 LQKENI. The DNA for the CDR3 is TGTGCCAGCTCCCCGGAGCACAATCAGCCCCAGCATTTT. It codes for CASSPEHNQPQHF.

The V gene is TRBV5-1, the J gene TRBJ2-7; 10 positions match TRBD2. CDR3 size: 16 residues. Trimming at V came to 0 bases and at J to 2 bases, leaving 5 bases not matched to a gene. Per the germline V gene, CDR1 is SGHRS and CDR2 is YFSETQ. CDR3 nucleotide sequence: TGCGCCAGCAGCTTGGATGTAGCGGGAGGTGCCTACGAGCAGTACTTC. Its translation is CASSLDVAGGAYEQYF.

This clone occurred a few times. This chain connects TRBV27 to TRBJ1-2; D possibly corresponds to TRBD1 (6 bases). The V end was cut by 3 bases, the J end by 1 base, with 18 bases between. This CDR3 contains 17 residues. Germline loops: CDR1 MNHEY, CDR2 SMNVEV (reference sequence). The CDR3 protein is CASSFKAGALNNYGYTF. CDR3 bases: TGTGCCAGCAGTTTTAAGGCAGGGGCTCTAAATAACTATGGCTACACCTTC.

A note on this clone: At the DNA level, this CDR3 is encoded by other sequences in the same sample as well. The genes are TRBV10-1 and TRBJ2-1, with TRBD1 matching over 8 bases. With 6 bases clipped from V and 9 bases from J, the junction kept 13 bases outside the gene matches. Germline CDR1 is WNHNN and CDR2 is SYGVQD (reference sequence). The CDR3 spans 15 residues. CDR3 nucleotide sequence: TGCGCCAGCAGCCCCGGGACCTCTGGACAGGGTGAGCAGTTCTTC. This gives the protein CASSPGTSGQGEQFF.

V gene TRBV10-1 combines with J gene TRBJ2-3; D unclear. V was shortened by 2 bases and J by 5 bases, with 8 bases between the two germline ends. Germline V lookup: CDR1 WNHNN, CDR2 SYGVQD (reference sequence). The CDR3 runs 13 residues. The CDR3 sequence is CASSEVGGDTQYF. CDR3 nucleotide sequence: TGCGCCAGCAGTGAGGTTGGCGGAGATACGCAGTATTTT.

The J gene is TRBJ1-1, the V gene TRBV7-3; weak D call: TRBD1 (5 bases). The CDR3 consists of 13 residues. Trimming shortened V by 5 bases and J by 4 bases, and 11 bases separated the two germline ends. Germline CDR1 SGHTA, CDR2 FQGTGA. The CDR3 DNA reads as TGTGCCAGCAGCCCATGGGGGGGCACTGAAGCTTTCTTT. Its protein product is CASSPWGGTEAFF.

The chain carries TRBV2 and TRBJ2-3; possibly TRBD1 for D (5 bases). The CDR3 contains 12 residues. The V gene lost 9 bases and the J gene lost 2 bases, with 9 bases spanning the gap. Germline V gene data show CDR1 as SNHLY and CDR2 as FYNNEI. The CDR3 here is CARQDSTDTQYF. The CDR3, as DNA: TGTGCCAGACAGGATTCCACAGATACGCAGTATTTT.

The chain carries TRBV5-6 and TRBJ1-1; 9 bases line up with TRBD1. The CDR3 covers 14 residues. After removal of 3 bases from V and 4 bases from J, the junction contained 4 bases not matched to a gene. The germline gives CDR1 SGHDT, CDR2 YYEEEE. CDR3: CASSSGTGITEAFF. CDR3 bases: TGTGCCAGCAGCTCCGGGACAGGGATCACTGAAGCTTTCTTT. Full variable domain (outside the CDR3, taken from reference TRBV5-6 and TRBJ1-1): DAGVTQSPTHLIKTRGQQVTLRCSPKSGHDTVSWYQQALGQGPQFIFQYYEEEERQRGNFPDRFSGHQFPNYSSELNVNALLLGDSALYLCASSSGTGITEAFFGQGTRLTVV.

The gene calls are TRBV10-1 and TRBJ2-3, with 8 bases lining up with TRBD2. Per germline, CDR1 WNHNN and CDR2 SYGVQD (reference sequence). The CDR3 consists of 15 residues. After removal of 4 bases from V and 2 bases from J, the junction contained 5 bases not matched to a gene. The CDR3 is CASSALAGSTDTQYF. The CDR3 DNA sequence: TGCGCCAGCAGTGCATTAGCGGGATCCACAGATACGCAGTATTTT.

The rearrangement joins TRBV5-8 to TRBJ2-2, with unresolved D. Germline V lookup: CDR1 SGHTS, CDR2 YDEGEE. V lost 0 bases to trimming and J lost 5 bases, with 8 bases between them. The CDR3 extends over 14 amino acids. The CDR3 loop reads CASSLGVQTGELFF. DNA of the CDR3: TGTGCCAGCAGCTTGGGCGTGCAAACCGGGGAGCTGTTTTTT. The full variable domain, in which reference TRBV5-8 and TRBJ2-2 provide the parts outside the CDR3, is EAGVTQSPTHLIKTRGQQATLRCSPISGHTSVYWYQQALGLGLQFLLWYDEGEERNRGNFPPRFSGRQFPNYSSELNVNALELEDSALYLCASSLGVQTGELFFGEGSRLTVL.

The gene calls are TRBV6-5 and TRBJ1-1; TRBD1 matches at 11 bases. Germline V gives CDR1 MNHEY, CDR2 SVGAGI. Trimming removed 5 bases from V and 10 bases from J; junction bases left unmatched: 12. The CDR3 contains 15 residues. The CDR3 DNA reads as TGTGCCAGCAGTCCTAGTCCCGGGACAGGGGGGCGAGCTTTCTTT. Protein product: CASSPSPGTGGRAFF.

The rearrangement links TRBV9 to TRBJ2-7, with 10 bases matching TRBD1. J gave up 3 bases and V 0 bases, and 6 bases lay outside the gene matches. This CDR3 is built from 16 residues. Germline V gene data show CDR1 as SGDLS and CDR2 as YYNGEE. CDR3 loop: CASSVGLRDRGYEQYF. The CDR3 DNA reads TGTGCCAGCAGCGTAGGTCTTAGGGACAGGGGCTACGAGCAGTACTTC. The full variable domain, its missing parts supplied by reference TRBV9 and TRBJ2-7, is DSGVTQTPKHLITATGQRVTLRCSPRSGDLSVYWYQQSLDQGLQFLIQYYNGEERAKGNILERFSAQQFPDLHSELNLSSLELGDSALYFCASSVGLRDRGYEQYFGPGTRLTVT.

This chain uses TRBV10-3 with TRBJ1-5; TRBD1 is a possible D gene (6 bases). The CDR3 is 15 amino acids. Germline CDR1 reads ENHRY; CDR2 reads SYGVKD. V shed 3 bases and J shed 6 bases, with 15 bases lying between them. The CDR3 reads CAISEPDRGGQPQHF. CDR3 DNA sequence: TGTGCCATCAGTGAACCGGACAGAGGGGGTCAGCCCCAGCATTTT.

The genes are TRBV11-2 and TRBJ2-7; 8 bases are shared with TRBD2. J was trimmed by 3 bases and V by 3 bases; bases with no gene match: 4. The CDR3 consists of 14 residues. Germline V gives CDR1 SGHAT, CDR2 FQNNGV. CDR3 sequence (DNA): TGTGCCAGCAGCTTCCGGACTAGCAGCTACGAGCAGTACTTC. Translating gives CASSFRTSSYEQYF. Supplemented by reference TRBV11-2 and TRBJ2-7, the full variable domain reads EAGVAQSPRYKIIEKRQSVAFWCNPISGHATLYWYQQILGQGPKLLIQFQNNGVVDDSQLPKDRFSAERLKGVDSTLKIQPAKLEDSAVYLCASSFRTSSYEQYFGPGTRLTVT.

The rearrangement joins TRBV9 to TRBJ2-3, with 9 bases aligning to TRBD1. J was trimmed by 4 bases and V by 4 bases; bases with no gene match: 7. The CDR3 contains 15 residues. The germline V gene has CDR1 SGDLS and CDR2 YYNGEE. The CDR3 loop is CASSSIQGAPDTQYF. CDR3 in DNA: TGTGCCAGCAGCTCAATACAGGGGGCCCCAGATACGCAGTATTTT.

The CDR3 DNA sequence: TGTGCCAGCAGTTGGTCGGGTCCCAATGAGCAGTTCTTC. Amino acids: CASSWSGPNEQFF. The chain is built from TRBV6-5 and TRBJ2-1, with D unresolved. Per germline, CDR1 MNHEY and CDR2 SVGAGI. The V end was cut by 4 bases, the J end by 6 bases, with 10 bases between. The CDR3 is 13 amino acids.

The V call is TRBV19, the J call TRBJ2-3, with a tentative D call TRBD2 (5 bases). The V end was cut by 3 bases, the J end by 4 bases, with 11 bases between. Germline CDR1 LNHDA, CDR2 SQIVND (reference sequence). CDR3 length equals 14 residues. CDR3 DNA sequence: TGTGCCAGTAGTATTGTCCTAGCCTCAGATACGCAGTATTTT. This gives the protein CASSIVLASDTQYF.

The chain carries TRBV21-1 and TRBJ1-4; the table's D call TRBD1 went unverified against the DNA. TRBV21-1 is deemed a pseudogene. CDR3 length: 17 residues. Here the CDR3 reads CASSKETGGLTNEKLFF. DNA of the CDR3: TGTGCCAGCAGCAAAGAGACAGGGGGCTTGACTAATGAAAAACTGTTTTTT.

The CDR3 loop reads CASSSNSGTVNEKLFF. The CDR3 DNA is TGCGCCAGCAGCTCAAATTCCGGGACAGTGAATGAAAAACTGTTTTTT. The J gene is TRBJ1-4, the V gene TRBV5-1; 7 bases fit TRBD1. Germline CDR1 reads SGHRS; CDR2 reads YFSETQ. The CDR3 loop spans 16 amino acids. After removal of 3 bases from V and 5 bases from J, the junction contained 10 bases not matched to a gene.

The chain employs TRBV28 and TRBJ2-1; 9 bases line up with TRBD2. V gave up 7 bases and J gave up 4 bases; unmatched junction bases: 11. The CDR3 is 16 residues long. The germline V gene has CDR1 MDHEN and CDR2 SYDVKM. CDR3 loop: CASISSGTSLYNEQFF. Written as DNA, the CDR3 is TGTGCCAGCATCTCTAGCGGGACATCATTGTACAATGAGCAGTTCTTC.

V and J are TRBV27 and TRBJ1-2, with 10 bases lining up with TRBD1. J gave up 4 bases and V 6 bases, and 8 bases lay outside the gene matches. The CDR3 is 15 residues long. Germline V gene data show CDR1 as MNHEY and CDR2 as SMNVEV (reference sequence). The CDR3 DNA follows: TGTGCCAGCAGCCCGGTGACAGGGGGCTTCTATGGCTACACCTTC. It encodes CASSPVTGGFYGYTF.

The genes are TRBV13 and TRBJ1-4; possibly TRBD1 for D (5 bases). V lost 3 bases and J lost 4, with 9 bases in between. This CDR3 region has 14 residues. CDR1 and CDR2 (germline): PRHDT, FYEKMQ (reference sequence). The CDR3 region has the DNA TGTGCCAGCAGCTTCTCAGGGAATAATGAAAAACTGTTTTTT. This gives the protein CASSFSGNNEKLFF.

The chain employs TRBV7-2 and TRBJ1-1, with D possibly TRBD1 on 5 matching bases. The CDR3 has 14 amino acids. Germline V lookup: CDR1 SGHTA, CDR2 FQGNSA. Trimming stripped 4 bases from V and 0 bases from J, with 9 bases between. The CDR3 region is CASSSREMNTEAFF. The CDR3 DNA reads as TGTGCCAGCAGCTCCAGGGAAATGAACACTGAAGCTTTCTTT.

Written as DNA, the CDR3 is TGTGCTAGTGGTTTGGGGATAACAGGGACGGCGTGGGAGACCCAGTACTTC. Protein product: CASGLGITGTAWETQYF. The chain couples TRBV12-5 to TRBJ2-5; weak D call: TRBD1 (6 bases). The V end was cut by 1 base, the J end by 5 bases, with 20 bases between. Looked up from germline, CDR1 is LGHNT and CDR2 is FRNRAP. The CDR3 is made up of 17 amino acids.

This chain links TRBV5-4 with TRBJ1-6; 9 positions agree with TRBD1. The J segment lost 7 bases and the V segment lost 4 bases, leaving 3 bases of the junction unmatched. There are 14 residues in the CDR3. The V gene's germline CDR1 is SGHNT and CDR2 YYREEE (reference sequence). As DNA, the CDR3 is TGTGCCAGCAGCCCGGGACAGGGAAATTCACCCCTCCACTTT. Encoded protein: CASSPGQGNSPLHF.

The gene calls are TRBV28 and TRBJ2-1; no firm D call. Trimming stripped 6 bases from V and 7 bases from J, with 13 bases between. From germline, CDR1 is MDHEN and CDR2 SYDVKM. The CDR3 consists of 13 residues. The CDR3 DNA reads TGTGCCAGCAGCTCGTTGGGCGCTAATGAGCAGTTCTTC. This encodes CASSSLGANEQFF.

This clone came up a few times. The gene calls are TRBV5-1 and TRBJ2-2; weak D call: TRBD2 (5 bases). V shed 1 base and J shed 1 base, with 11 bases lying between them. This CDR3 spans 16 amino acids. Per the germline V gene, CDR1 is SGHRS and CDR2 is YFSETQ. The chain's CDR3 is CASSLTEGLNTGELFF. CDR3 nucleotide sequence: TGCGCCAGCAGCTTGACCGAGGGTCTGAACACCGGGGAGCTGTTTTTT. The full variable domain, rest sourced from reference TRBV5-1 and TRBJ2-2, is KAGVTQTPRYLIKTRGQQVTLSCSPISGHRSVSWYQQTPGQGLQFLFEYFSETQRNKGNFPGRFSGRQFSNSRSEMNVSTLELGDSALYLCASSLTEGLNTGELFFGEGSRLTVL.